The present entry profiles one T cell receptor beta chain with its context. The antigen is undetermined. The same CDR3 is also encoded by other DNA sequences in this sample. The CDR3 is 15 amino acids. Trimming took 4 bases from V and 2 from J, leaving 15 bases between them. CDR1 is SGHNT, CDR2 YYREEE, per germline (reference sequence). These data come from a study of Ad26.COV2.S vaccination and SARS-CoV-2 variants. Across the study: Intramuscular Ad26.COV2.S at 5x10^10 or 1x10^11 viral particles.

Some clones are missing from TCRdb's copy, which holds only in-frame ones; the method was immunoSEQ multiplex PCR. Altogether roughly 420,000 clones are present, roughly 87% being singletons, with the ten largest covering just over 2.5%. Study-level results: TCR breadth and depth analyses may have underestimated total T cell responses.

Treatment in this sample: over 15 received Ad26.COV2.S at low or high dose, single or two shots; several received placebo; per-sample allocation not given. The investigators took samples on day 63 after the first vaccine or placebo injection. This TCR was sampled from a person aged 18-60 years who received the Ad26.COV2.S COVID-19 vaccine or a placebo. The chain uses TRBV5-4 and TRBJ1-1; tentative D call: TRBD1 (5 bases). Sequences were derived from peripheral blood, sampled in a trial of Ad26.COV2.S vaccine versus placebo. CDR3 loop: CASSLPRQGNTEAFF. DNA for the CDR3: TGTGCCAGCAGCCTCCCCCGCCAGGGCAACACTGAAGCTTTCTTT.